These T cell receptor beta chains were read from a single sample in a study of OX40 agonist ivuxolimab in advanced cancers. Produced via immunoSEQ multiplex PCR; TCRdb's table is partial and in-frame only. The sample has approximately 70,000 clones, about 80% seen once; the top ten hold 1.4%. The sample here was CD4+ or CD8+ T cells sorted from blood, taken in a trial of the OX40 agonist ivuxolimab. These receptor sequences come from an adult with an advanced solid tumor such as melanoma, head and neck, liver or kidney cancer. The conserved cysteine and the conserved F or W are not part of the CDR3 here. Fields, in order: J gene, V gene, CDR3 protein.

J: TRBJ1-6
V: TRBV9
CDR3: ASSVGPEGSPLH

J: TRBJ2-3
V: TRBV27
CDR3: ASGGLAGTDTQY

J: TRBJ2-2
V: TRBV7-7
CDR3: ASSLGSRWAGELF

J: TRBJ1-2
V: TRBV6-5
CDR3: ASSQQGDYGYT

J: TRBJ2-7
V: TRBV6-5
CDR3: ASAWGYEQY

J: TRBJ2-3
V: TRBV7-9
CDR3: ASSLGEWGVGDTQY

J: TRBJ2-7
V: TRBV2
CDR3: ASIKQGNSYEQY

J: TRBJ1-5
V: TRBV27
CDR3: ASSLSSGNQPQH

J: TRBJ2-3
V: TRBV7-2
CDR3: ASSSQGTIVTDTQY

J: TRBJ2-7
V: TRBV7-9
CDR3: ASSLIPGHYEQY

J: TRBJ2-3
V: TRBV7-6
CDR3: ASSTRGGRGTDTQY

J: TRBJ2-1
V: TRBV18
CDR3: ASSREQGNEQF

J: TRBJ1-6
V: TRBV5-1
CDR3: ASSLGGKGNSPLH

J: TRBJ2-1
V: TRBV11-3
CDR3: ASSLDLGGRTYNEQF

J: TRBJ2-6
V: TRBV30
CDR3: AWSQTRFSGANVLT